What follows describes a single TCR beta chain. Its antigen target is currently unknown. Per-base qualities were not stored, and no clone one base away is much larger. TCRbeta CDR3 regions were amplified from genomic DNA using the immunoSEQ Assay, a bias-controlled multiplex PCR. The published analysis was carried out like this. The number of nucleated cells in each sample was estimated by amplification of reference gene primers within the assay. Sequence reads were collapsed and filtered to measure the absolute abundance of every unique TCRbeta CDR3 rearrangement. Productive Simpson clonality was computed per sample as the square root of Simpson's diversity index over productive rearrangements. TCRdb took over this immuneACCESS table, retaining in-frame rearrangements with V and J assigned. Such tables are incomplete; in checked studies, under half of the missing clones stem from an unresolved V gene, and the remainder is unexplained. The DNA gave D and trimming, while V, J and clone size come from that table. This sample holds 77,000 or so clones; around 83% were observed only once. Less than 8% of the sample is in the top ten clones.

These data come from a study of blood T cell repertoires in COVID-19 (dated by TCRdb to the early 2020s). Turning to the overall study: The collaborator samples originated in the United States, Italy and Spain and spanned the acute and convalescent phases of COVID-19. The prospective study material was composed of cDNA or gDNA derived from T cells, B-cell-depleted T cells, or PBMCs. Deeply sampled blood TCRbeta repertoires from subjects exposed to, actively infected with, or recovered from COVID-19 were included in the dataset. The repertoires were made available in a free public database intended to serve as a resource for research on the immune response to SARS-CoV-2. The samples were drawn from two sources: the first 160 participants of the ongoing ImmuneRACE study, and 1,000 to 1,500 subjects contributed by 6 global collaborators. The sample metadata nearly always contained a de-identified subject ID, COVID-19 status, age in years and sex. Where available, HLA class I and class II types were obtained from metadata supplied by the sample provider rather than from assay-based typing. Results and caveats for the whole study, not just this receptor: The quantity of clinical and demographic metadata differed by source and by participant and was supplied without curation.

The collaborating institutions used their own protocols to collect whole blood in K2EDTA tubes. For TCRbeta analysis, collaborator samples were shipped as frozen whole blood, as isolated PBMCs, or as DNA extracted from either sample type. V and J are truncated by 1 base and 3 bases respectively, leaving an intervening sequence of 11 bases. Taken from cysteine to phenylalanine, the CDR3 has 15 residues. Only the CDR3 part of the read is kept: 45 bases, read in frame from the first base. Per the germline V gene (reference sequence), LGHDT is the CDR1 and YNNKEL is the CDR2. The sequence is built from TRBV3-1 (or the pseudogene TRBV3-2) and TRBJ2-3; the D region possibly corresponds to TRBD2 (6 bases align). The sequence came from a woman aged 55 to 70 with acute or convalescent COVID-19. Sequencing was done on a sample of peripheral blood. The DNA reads TGTGCCAGCAGCCAAGGGGCGGGGATGACAGATACGCAGTATTTT. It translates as CASSQGAGMTDTQYF.